These 32 T cell receptor beta chains were sequenced from one sample in a study of sequential checkpoint blockade in melanoma. Method: immunoSEQ multiplex PCR; TCRdb's copy keeps in-frame clones and lacks some. The profile shows about 10,000 clones, less than 85% of them singletons. Treatment meaning: randomized to nivolumab then ipilimumab (arm A) or the reverse (arm B). The starting material was CD8+ T cells sorted from blood (inferred from file names), obtained from a patient given nivolumab and ipilimumab in sequence. The receptors derive from a human donor with melanoma.

This clone has just a few counts. The genes are TRBV7-2 and TRBJ1-2, with no clear D. Germline CDR1 reads SGHTA; CDR2 reads FQGNSA. The CDR3 contains 16 residues. The ends were cut back, 5 bases at V and 1 base at J, with 17 bases in the middle. The CDR3 nucleotides read TGTGCCAGCAGCCCCCGGGGATCAGCGGGTAACTATGGCTACACCTTC. Translating it yields CASSPRGSAGNYGYTF.

J is TRBJ1-6 and V is TRBV10-2; weak D call: TRBD1 (5 bases). This CDR3 is 15 amino acids long. Trimming cost V 6 bases and J 10 bases, with 19 bases left between them. Germline V gene lookup returns CDR1 WSHSY and CDR2 SAAADI. The CDR3 loop reads CASRNPGRSDSPLHF. Here the CDR3 DNA reads TGCGCCAGCAGAAATCCAGGGAGGAGTGACTCACCCCTCCACTTT.

This clone was detected once. The V gene is TRBV4-2, the J gene TRBJ1-2; D is unclear. V was cut by 3 bases and J by 6 bases, with 11 bases left in between. The CDR3 consists of 13 residues. CDR1 is LGHNA and CDR2 is YNFKEQ in the germline V gene. CDR3 nucleotide sequence: TGTGCCAGCAGCCATGAGGAACAAAATGGCTACACCTTC. Translating it yields CASSHEEQNGYTF.

This chain links TRBV7-9 with TRBJ1-5, with unresolved D. This CDR3 has 15 residues. Deletions cut 4 bases from V and 0 bases from J, with 10 bases between. Germline lookup yields CDR1 SEHNR and CDR2 FQNEAQ (reference sequence). The chain's CDR3 is CASSSTEYSNQPQHF. The CDR3 nucleotides are TGTGCCAGCAGCTCCACAGAGTATAGCAATCAGCCCCAGCATTTT.

The chain recombines TRBV5-4 with TRBJ2-5, with TRBD1 matching 7 bases. The DNA end is more similar to TRBJ2-7, so the J call may be wrong. Germline CDR1 is SGHNT and CDR2 is YYREEE (reference sequence). This CDR3 spans 14 amino acids. This CDR3 reads CASSLSDRLAEQYF. CDR3 nucleotides: TGTGCCAGCAGCTTATCGGACAGGCTCGCCGAGCAGTACTTC.

The chain combines TRBV9 with TRBJ2-6, with D hard to call. Germline CDR1 reads SGDLS; CDR2 reads YYNGEE. The germline V and J ends were trimmed by 1 base and 2 bases, with 4 bases remaining between them. The CDR3 is 14 amino acids. This chain's CDR3 is CASSVIAGANVLTF. CDR3 nucleotide sequence: TGTGCCAGCAGCGTAATAGCTGGGGCCAACGTCCTGACTTTC.

J is TRBJ1-1 and V is TRBV4-3, with 10 nucleotides matching TRBD1. Germline CDR1 LGHNA, CDR2 YSLEER. V lost 0 bases and J lost 6; bases outside the gene matches: 10. The CDR3 sequence is 17 residues long. Here the CDR3 DNA reads TGCGCCAGCAGCCAAGAAGCGACAGGGGGCAGATGGGCTGAAGCTTTCTTT. Its translation is CASSQEATGGRWAEAFF.

CDR3 protein: CASSSTGGSYEQYF. The CDR3 DNA reads TGCGCCAGCAGCTCGACAGGGGGATCCTACGAGCAGTACTTC. The chain combines TRBV5-1 with TRBJ2-7; 9 nucleotides line up with TRBD1. The CDR3 has 14 residues. V gave up 3 bases and J gave up 1 base; unmatched junction bases: 2. Germline values: CDR1 SGHRS, CDR2 YFSETQ.

This chain connects TRBV7-9 to TRBJ2-7, with a possible D match to TRBD2 (5 bases). Per the germline V gene, CDR1 is SEHNR and CDR2 is FQNEAQ (reference sequence). The CDR3 has 14 amino acids. The germline V and J ends were trimmed by 1 base and 7 bases, with 14 bases remaining between them. CDR3 bases: TGTGCCAGCAGCTTAGTGTTGGCGGGTGAGGAGCAGTACTTC. Its translation is CASSLVLAGEEQYF.

The CDR3 spells CASSYSVNTEAFF. The DNA of the CDR3 is TGTGCCAGCAGTTACTCCGTGAACACTGAAGCTTTCTTT. The gene calls are TRBV6-5 and TRBJ1-1, with D hard to call. V was cut by 0 bases and J by 0 bases, with 2 bases left in between. CDR1 is MNHEY and CDR2 is SVGAGI in the germline V gene. CDR3 size: 13 residues.

On this clone itself: The junction departs from the called germline gene at one end, perhaps through a read error. This chain uses TRBV27 with TRBJ1-5; 8 bases line up with TRBD1. The CDR3 sequence is 15 residues long. From germline, CDR1 is MNHEY and CDR2 SMNVEV (reference sequence). The DNA of the CDR3 is TGTGCCAGCAGTATATCCGGGACAGGTAATCAGCCCCAGCATTTT. It is translated as CASSISGTGNQPQHF.

V usage is TRBV7-8 and J usage is TRBJ1-5; D is perhaps TRBD1 (6 bases). Trimming took 4 bases from V and 4 from J, leaving 20 bases between them. CDR3 length: 17 amino acids. Germline V CDR1 and CDR2: SGHVS, FQNEAQ. The CDR3 loop reads CASSSGVRGLPNQPQHF. In DNA, the CDR3 is TGTGCCAGCAGCTCCGGGGTGAGGGGGTTGCCAAATCAGCCCCAGCATTTT.

This clone has a single count. This chain connects TRBV5-6 to TRBJ1-5; 11 bases match TRBD1. Unmatched junction bases numbered 10, after V lost 4 bases and J lost 4 bases. The CDR3 length is 17 residues. CDR1 and CDR2 (germline): SGHDT, YYEEEE. CDR3: CASSAGQGASRNQPQHF. For the CDR3, the DNA is TGTGCCAGCAGCGCCGGACAGGGGGCTTCGAGGAATCAGCCCCAGCATTTT. Supplemented by reference TRBV5-6 and TRBJ1-5, the full variable domain reads DAGVTQSPTHLIKTRGQQVTLRCSPKSGHDTVSWYQQALGQGPQFIFQYYEEEERQRGNFPDRFSGHQFPNYSSELNVNALLLGDSALYLCASSAGQGASRNQPQHFGDGTRLSIL.

The chain carries TRBV11-2 and TRBJ2-7; 9 bases are shared with TRBD1. From germline, CDR1 is SGHAT and CDR2 FQNNGV. V lost 1 base and J lost 2; bases outside the gene matches: 3. The CDR3 runs 15 residues. CDR3 protein: CASSLVGQGTYEQYF. The CDR3 coding sequence is TGTGCCAGCAGCTTAGTGGGACAGGGTACCTACGAGCAGTACTTC. Filled out from reference TRBV11-2 and TRBJ2-7, the complete variable domain reads EAGVAQSPRYKIIEKRQSVAFWCNPISGHATLYWYQQILGQGPKLLIQFQNNGVVDDSQLPKDRFSAERLKGVDSTLKIQPAKLEDSAVYLCASSLVGQGTYEQYFGPGTRLTVT.

The CDR3 loop reads CASSFIEGFIGEREQYF. CDR3 DNA sequence: TGTGCCAGCAGTTTTATCGAGGGTTTCATTGGTGAGCGGGAGCAGTACTTC. The gene calls are TRBV28 and TRBJ2-7; possibly TRBD2 for D (5 bases). This CDR3 is built from 17 residues. The V end lost 3 bases, the J end lost 7 bases, and 25 bases lay between the germline ends. CDR1 is MDHEN and CDR2 is SYDVKM in the germline V gene.

On this clone: The junction departs from the called germline gene at one end, perhaps through a read error. The same CDR3 can be traced to other DNA sequences in this sample. V gene TRBV4-3 combines with J gene TRBJ2-7, with D maybe TRBD1 (5 bases). Germline V lookup: CDR1 LGHNA, CDR2 YSLEER. This CDR3 spans 14 amino acids. The CDR3 sequence: CASSQDSGSYEQYF. The CDR3 coding sequence is TGCGCCAGCAGTCAAGATTCAGGGTCCTACGAGCAGTACTTC.

Remarks on this clone: The likely explanation is a read error, given a far larger clone one base away. The same CDR3 also results from other DNA sequences found in this sample. The V gene is TRBV19, the J gene TRBJ1-5; 7 positions agree with TRBD1. With V trimmed by 8 bases and J by 5 bases, 9 bases remained unmatched. Germline assignment: CDR1 LNHDA and CDR2 SQIVND (reference sequence). This CDR3 has 14 residues. The CDR3 here is CASRTGGGDQPQHF. DNA for the CDR3: TGTGCCAGTCGGACAGGAGGCGGGGATCAGCCCCAGCATTTT.

This clone was observed a few times. The chain carries TRBV7-9 and TRBJ2-1; D gene unclear. This CDR3 comprises 12 residues. The V end lost 4 bases, the J end lost 6 bases, and 7 bases lay between the germline ends. The germline V gene encodes CDR1 SEHNR and CDR2 FQNEAQ (reference sequence). CDR3 sequence reads: CASSSTANEQFF. The DNA for the CDR3 is TGTGCCAGCAGCTCTACTGCCAATGAGCAGTTCTTC.

The gene calls are TRBV5-4 and TRBJ2-7; maybe TRBD2 (6 bases). The CDR3 is 14 residues long. Looked up from germline, CDR1 is SGHNT and CDR2 is YYREEE (reference sequence). Trimming took off 4 bases at V and 0 bases at J, with 11 bases between the two ends. Here the CDR3 DNA reads TGTGCCAGCAGCAGATGGCGGGACTCCTACGAGCAGTACTTC. Translated: CASSRWRDSYEQYF. The full variable domain, rest sourced from reference TRBV5-4 and TRBJ2-7, is ETGVTQSPTHLIKTRGQQVTLRCSSQSGHNTVSWYQQALGQGPQFIFQYYREEENGRGNFPPRFSGLQFPNYSSELNVNALELDDSALYLCASSRWRDSYEQYFGPGTRLTVT.

This chain links TRBV28 with TRBJ2-7, with 7 bases lining up with TRBD1. Trimming at V came to 3 bases and at J to 2 bases, leaving 10 bases not matched to a gene. Germline CDR1 reads MDHEN; CDR2 reads SYDVKM. The CDR3 totals 16 residues. CDR3 bases: TGTGCCAGCAGTTTCATCCCGACAGGGTACACCTACGAGCAGTACTTC. Protein product: CASSFIPTGYTYEQYF. The whole variable domain, remainder taken from reference TRBV28 and TRBJ2-7, is DVKVTQSSRYLVKRTGEKVFLECVQDMDHENMFWYRQDPGLGLRLIYFSYDVKMKEKGDIPEGYSVSREKKERFSLILESASTNQTSMYLCASSFIPTGYTYEQYFGPGTRLTVT.

This clone was counted only a few times. The chain uses TRBV6-5 and TRBJ2-7; TRBD1 is a possible D gene (6 bases). Per the germline V gene, CDR1 is MNHEY and CDR2 is SVGAGI. This CDR3 has 16 residues. V was cut by 0 bases and J by 0 bases, with 12 bases left in between. The CDR3: CASSYSSTGSSYEQYF. The CDR3 coding sequence is TGTGCCAGCAGTTACTCGAGCACAGGGAGCTCCTACGAGCAGTACTTC.

The chain uses TRBV5-1 and TRBJ1-4; D is uncertain. V was trimmed by 5 bases and J by 0 bases, leaving 11 bases between them. Germline V gene sequence: CDR1 SGHRS, CDR2 YFSETQ. The CDR3 has 15 amino acids. Here the CDR3 DNA reads TGCGCCAGCAGTCCTTTCGGGACAACTAATGAAAAACTGTTTTTT. Amino acid sequence: CASSPFGTTNEKLFF.

For the CDR3, the DNA is TGTGCCAGCAGCTTTTCCAGGACAGGGATCAATCAGCCCCAGCATTTT. It encodes CASSFSRTGINQPQHF. This rearrangement joins TRBV7-9 to TRBJ1-5, with 8 bases that match TRBD1. Germline CDR1 is SEHNR and CDR2 is FQNEAQ (reference sequence). There are 16 residues in the CDR3. The ends lost 3 bases at V and 3 bases at J; junction bases unmatched: 7.

V is TRBV27 and J is TRBJ2-5; 11 bases line up with TRBD1. The DNA end lines up better with TRBJ2-7; the J call may be wrong. In germline, CDR1 is MNHEY, CDR2 SMNVEV (reference sequence). The CDR3 length is 17 residues. The CDR3, as DNA: TGTGCCAGCAGTTCACTCCTCGGACAGGGGGCATTCTACGAGCAGTACTTC. Translated: CASSSLLGQGAFYEQYF.

Judged by abundance, this clone is medium-sized. The chain joins TRBV6-6 to TRBJ2-6; maybe TRBD2 (6 bases). This CDR3 contains 15 residues. V lost 6 bases to trimming and J lost 0 bases, with 9 bases between them. The germline V gene encodes CDR1 MNHNY and CDR2 SVGAGI (reference sequence). The CDR3 nucleotides read TGTGCCAGCAGCCCGGAGGGCTCTGGGGCCAACGTCCTGACTTTC. Its translation: CASSPEGSGANVLTF.

Comments on this clone: A junction boundary mismatches the germline segment, possibly from a read error. This chain connects TRBV5-8 to TRBJ2-7, with 8 bases fitting TRBD1. Germline V gene data show CDR1 as SGHTS and CDR2 as YDEGEE. The CDR3 spans 15 residues. CDR3 sequence: CASSPGTGPTYEQYF. The CDR3 region has the DNA TGCGCCAGCAGCCCGGGGACAGGACCCACCTACGAGCAGTACTTC.

The chain carries TRBV14 and TRBJ2-7; D remains ambiguous. CDR1 is SGHDN, CDR2 FVKESK, per germline. V was cut by 6 bases and J by 1 base, with 4 bases left in between. The CDR3 length is 11 residues. CDR3 sequence (DNA): TGTGCCAGCAGTTTATCCTACGAGCAGTACTTC. It is translated as CASSLSYEQYF.

The rearrangement uses TRBV14 and TRBJ2-7; 8 nucleotides agree with TRBD1. This CDR3 is built from 14 residues. Trimming removed 3 bases from V and 4 bases from J; junction bases left unmatched: 5. Germline V gene lookup returns CDR1 SGHDN and CDR2 FVKESK. CDR3 region: CASSHGTGPYEQYF. Here the CDR3 DNA reads TGTGCCAGCAGCCATGGGACAGGACCTTACGAGCAGTACTTC.

The V gene is TRBV6-5, the J gene TRBJ1-6, with a weak D call TRBD1 (5 bases). V was shortened by 6 bases and J by 9 bases, with 18 bases between the two germline ends. Germline V gene sequence: CDR1 MNHEY, CDR2 SVGAGI. The CDR3 sequence is 15 residues long. CDR3 nucleotide sequence: TGTGCCAGCAGGAAACAAGGGGCGGTCGGTTCACCCCTCCACTTT. Its protein is CASRKQGAVGSPLHF.

The chain's CDR3 is CASSTGRGNEQYF. In DNA, the CDR3 is TGTGCCAGCAGCACAGGGCGGGGGAACGAGCAGTACTTC. V usage is TRBV7-2 and J usage is TRBJ2-7, with D maybe TRBD2 (7 bases). Germline V gives CDR1 SGHTA, CDR2 FQGNSA. The CDR3 consists of 13 residues. V gave up 5 bases and J gave up 5 bases, with 13 bases separating them. The entire variable domain, with the rest obtained from reference TRBV7-2 and TRBJ2-7, is as follows: GAGVSQSPSNKVTEKGKDVELRCDPISGHTALYWYRQSLGQGLEFLIYFQGNSAPDKSGLPSDRFSAERTGGSVSTLTIQRTQQEDSAVYLCASSTGRGNEQYFGPGTRLTVT.

About this clone itself: Additional DNA sequences in this sample encode the identical CDR3. The V call is TRBV2, the J call TRBJ2-3; D may be TRBD2 (7 bases). Germline V lookup: CDR1 SNHLY, CDR2 FYNNEI. The CDR3 has 13 residues. Deletions cut 8 bases from V and 2 bases from J, with 11 bases between. CDR3: CASRGDNTDTQYF. In DNA form, the CDR3 reads TGTGCCAGCCGGGGGGACAACACAGATACGCAGTATTTT.

The chain has TRBV4-3 and TRBJ2-7; TRBD2 might be the D (5 bases). The CDR3 contains 16 residues. Germline values: CDR1 LGHNA, CDR2 YSLEER. Trimming removed 0 bases at V and 2 bases at J, with 14 bases between. CDR3 protein: CASSQDSTGSPYEQYF. The CDR3 DNA reads TGCGCCAGCAGCCAAGATAGTACTGGGAGCCCCTACGAGCAGTACTTC.